This entry lists 28 T cell receptor beta chains sequenced from one sample in a study of T-cell memory formation after mild COVID-19. One entry per CDR3 protein, called by TCRdb with MiXCR from the 5' RACE reads. Found here are more than 300,000 distinct CDR3 sequences, 20% to 25% of them singletons; the top ten hold 21%. The sequenced material came from PBMCs or a T cell subset sorted from them (not recorded which). The origin of the receptors is a man in his late teens or twenties who had mild COVID-19 (a few samples of this study predate the infection). Cell type and time point are not known.

This clonotype has more than one count but fewer than ten. This chain connects TRBV5-1 to TRBJ1-1, with D tentatively TRBD1 (6 bases). This CDR3 has 17 amino acids. The germline V gene encodes CDR1 SGHRS and CDR2 YFSETQ. V was clipped by 1 base and J by 1 base, with 17 bases between them. Here the CDR3 DNA reads TGCGCCAGCAGCTTGACCCCCCCGGACAGAGCGAACACTGAAGCTTTCTTT. Protein: CASSLTPPDRANTEAFF.

The chain is built from TRBV11-3 and TRBJ1-1; TRBD1 might be the D (5 bases). Germline CDR1 and CDR2: SGHNT and YENEEA. The CDR3 length is 14 residues. V shed 0 bases and J shed 5 bases, with 10 bases lying between them. This chain's CDR3 is CASSLDSWGTEAFF. For the CDR3, the DNA is TGTGCCAGCAGCTTAGATTCTTGGGGGACTGAAGCTTTCTTT.

A few counts support this clonotype. The rearrangement links TRBV6-5 to TRBJ1-6; D is undetermined. V shed 2 bases and J shed 9 bases, with 14 bases lying between them. The germline V gene encodes CDR1 MNHEY and CDR2 SVGAGI. This CDR3 is 15 amino acids long. The CDR3 loop is CASSYVRASLSPLHF. Here the CDR3 DNA reads TGTGCCAGCAGTTACGTGAGGGCCTCCCTTTCACCCCTCCACTTT.

The V and J genes are TRBV4-2 and TRBJ1-3; D perhaps matches TRBD1 (6 bases). The germline V and J ends were trimmed by 0 bases and 4 bases, with 13 bases remaining between them. Germline V gene lookup returns CDR1 LGHNA and CDR2 YNFKEQ. The CDR3 sequence is 16 residues long. The CDR3 sequence: CASSQDHPGAGNTIYF. CDR3 nucleotide sequence: TGTGCCAGCAGCCAAGATCACCCAGGGGCGGGAAACACCATATATTTT.

This clonotype was observed a handful of times. The chain links TRBV19 to TRBJ1-1; D is unclear. The CDR3 sequence is 14 residues long. Per the germline V gene, CDR1 is LNHDA and CDR2 is SQIVND (reference sequence). V shed 6 bases and J shed 1 base, with 12 bases lying between them. CDR3 coding DNA: TGTGCCAGTAGCCACATATGGGGGAACACTGAAGCTTTCTTT. This codes for CASSHIWGNTEAFF. The variable domain in full, with the rest retrieved from reference TRBV19 and TRBJ1-1, is DGGITQSPKYLFRKEGQNVTLSCEQNLNHDAMYWYRQDPGQGLRLIYYSQIVNDFQKGDIAEGYSVSREKKESFPLTVTSAQKNPTAFYLCASSHIWGNTEAFFGQGTRLTVV.

This chain links TRBV5-7 with TRBJ2-3; TRBD2 is a possible D gene (5 bases). TRBV5-7 is assigned to the ORF class and has an uncertain function. Deletions cut 6 bases from V and 2 bases from J, with 16 bases between. This CDR3 has 15 amino acids. The CDR3 sequence: CASTGSLTTTDTQYF. CDR3 bases: TGTGCCAGCACCGGATCACTGACTACCACAGATACGCAGTATTTT.

This sequence joins TRBV20-1 and TRBJ1-3, with D unclear. CDR3 length equals 14 residues. The V end lost 6 bases, the J end lost 0 bases, and 12 bases lay between the germline ends. Germline V gene sequence: CDR1 DFQATT, CDR2 SNEGSKA (reference sequence). The CDR3 nucleotides read TGCAGTGCAGCTCGGCGCGACTCTGGAAACACCATATATTTT. It specifies CSAARRDSGNTIYF.

The J gene is TRBJ2-1, the V gene TRBV24-1; D is unresolved. Trimming shortened V by 0 bases and J by 9 bases, and 2 bases separated the two germline ends. The V gene's germline CDR1 is KGHDR and CDR2 SFDVKD. This CDR3 is built from 11 residues. The CDR3 is CATSDLSEQFF. In DNA form, the CDR3 reads TGTGCCACCAGTGATTTGTCTGAGCAGTTCTTC.

This clonotype was seen repeatedly, ten times or more. This CDR3 reads CASRGTVYMNTEAFF. The DNA of the CDR3 is TGTGCCAGCAGGGGCACAGTTTATATGAACACTGAAGCTTTCTTT. The J gene is TRBJ1-1, the V gene TRBV27; the D is unclear. Germline CDR1 MNHEY, CDR2 SMNVEV (reference sequence). The V and J ends lost 6 bases and 0 bases respectively, with 14 bases between them. This CDR3 has 15 residues.

The J gene is TRBJ2-2, the V gene TRBV20-1; D is undetermined. CDR1 is DFQATT and CDR2 is SNEGSKA in the germline V gene (reference sequence). Between the trimmed V and J ends, which lost 1 base and 3 bases, there was a span of 9 bases. There are 14 residues in the CDR3. CDR3 loop: CSARVIGDTGELFF. The CDR3 DNA sequence: TGCAGTGCTAGAGTAATCGGTGACACCGGGGAGCTGTTTTTT.

This clonotype was picked up many times. This chain uses TRBV12-3 or TRBV12-4 with TRBJ2-2; D ambiguous. Trimming left V 3 bases short and J 5 bases short, with 10 bases between. The CDR3 has 14 amino acids. The CDR3 loop reads CASSFTRTTGELFF. CDR3 DNA sequence: TGTGCCAGCAGTTTTACCCGGACGACCGGGGAGCTGTTTTTT.

J is TRBJ1-5 and V is TRBV4-2; D is ambiguous. CDR1 and CDR2 (germline): LGHNA, YNFKEQ. The CDR3 has 13 residues. Trimming took 2 bases from V and 4 from J, leaving 6 bases between them. The CDR3, as DNA: TGTGCCAGCAGCCAATCGGAGAATCAGCCCCAGCATTTT. Encoded protein: CASSQSENQPQHF.

This clonotype was detected a few times. The gene calls are TRBV11-3 and TRBJ2-3; 7 nucleotides align to TRBD2. The CDR3 covers 14 residues. After removal of 5 bases from V and 6 bases from J, the junction contained 8 bases not matched to a gene. Germline V gives CDR1 SGHNT, CDR2 YENEEA. The CDR3 nucleotides read TGTGCCAGCAGCCCCAGCGCGGGGGTGGATACGCAGTATTTT. Translating gives CASSPSAGVDTQYF.

The chain employs TRBV7-2 and TRBJ1-6; D is possibly TRBD1 (6 bases). V was trimmed by 1 base and J by 12 bases, leaving 16 bases between them. Germline V lookup: CDR1 SGHTA, CDR2 FQGNSA. The CDR3 extends over 15 amino acids. In DNA, the CDR3 is TGTGCCAGCAGCTTAGTGGGCAGGGGTACGAGACCCCTCCACTTT. Translating it yields CASSLVGRGTRPLHF.

The rearrangement uses TRBV7-2 and TRBJ2-3; 16 nucleotides agree with TRBD2. The ends lost 4 bases at V and 9 bases at J; junction bases unmatched: 10. Per the germline V gene, CDR1 is SGHTA and CDR2 is FQGNSA. There are 17 residues in the CDR3. CDR3: CASSSGGTSGGVSTQYF. CDR3 DNA: TGTGCCAGCAGCTCCGGTGGGACTAGCGGGGGGGTTAGCACGCAGTATTTT.

This clonotype was recorded a few times. V gene TRBV28 combines with J gene TRBJ1-2, with D hard to call. This CDR3 spans 14 amino acids. The V gene lost 3 bases and the J gene lost 2 bases, with 10 bases spanning the gap. Germline assignment: CDR1 MDHEN and CDR2 SYDVKM. The CDR3 is CASSFSGLNYGYTF. The CDR3 nucleotides read TGTGCCAGCAGTTTTAGTGGACTAAACTATGGCTACACCTTC.

V is TRBV21-1 and J is TRBJ1-1. TRBV21-1 represents a pseudogene. The CDR3 spans 11 residues. The CDR3 sequence is CAGPCGPEAFF. The DNA for the CDR3 is TGTGCCGGCCCATGCGGACCTGAAGCTTTCTTT.

This clonotype was observed a handful of times. This chain links TRBV29-1 with TRBJ2-7; tentatively, D is TRBD1 or TRBD2 (6 bases each). Germline V gene data show CDR1 as SQVTM and CDR2 as ANQGSEA. V lost 4 bases, J lost 6 bases, and 13 bases lay in between. This CDR3 contains 12 residues. The DNA for the CDR3 is TGCAGCGTTGCCGGGGGCTTGGGCGAGCAGTACTTC. Its translation is CSVAGGLGEQYF.

This clonotype was counted a few times. The chain has TRBV7-2 and TRBJ1-2; no clear D. CDR3 length: 14 residues. V lost 2 bases, J lost 7 bases, and 14 bases lay in between. The germline V gene encodes CDR1 SGHTA and CDR2 FQGNSA. DNA for the CDR3: TGTGCCAGCAGCTTATTTTTATGGGAGAGTGGCTACACCTTC. This codes for CASSLFLWESGYTF.

This clonotype was seen a few times. This chain joins TRBV13 and TRBJ1-3; 10 bases line up with TRBD1. V shed 5 bases, J shed 2 bases, and the junction held 6 bases outside the gene matches. The CDR3 has 16 residues. Germline V gene data show CDR1 as PRHDT and CDR2 as FYEKMQ (reference sequence). The CDR3 DNA is TGTGCCAGCAGCGATGGACAGGGGGTCCCTGGAAACACCATATATTTT. It encodes CASSDGQGVPGNTIYF.

This clonotype was seen more than once but under ten times. The V gene is TRBV12-3 or TRBV12-4, the J gene TRBJ1-2; D ambiguous. Trimming took 5 bases from V and 3 from J, leaving 7 bases between them. The length of the CDR3 is 12 residues. The CDR3 is CASSPGHYGYTF. CDR3 nucleotide sequence: TGTGCCAGCAGTCCCGGGCACTATGGCTACACCTTC.

The V gene is TRBV5-1, the J gene TRBJ1-1; a possible D gene is TRBD1 (5 bases). V gave up 4 bases and J gave up 4 bases, with 14 bases separating them. Germline CDR1 reads SGHRS; CDR2 reads YFSETQ. The CDR3 totals 14 residues. For the CDR3, the DNA is TGCGCCAGCAGCGGAACGTCGGGGGGCACTGAAGCTTTCTTT. Encoded protein: CASSGTSGGTEAFF.

There are a few counts of this clonotype. The chain carries TRBV5-1 and TRBJ2-2; D gene uncertain. There are 16 residues in the CDR3. In germline, CDR1 is SGHRS, CDR2 YFSETQ. V was cut by 2 bases and J by 0 bases, with 11 bases left in between. The CDR3: CASSLSRITNTGELFF. The CDR3 DNA reads as TGCGCCAGCAGCTTAAGCAGGATAACGAACACCGGGGAGCTGTTTTTT.

Only a few counts were recorded for this clonotype. V and J are TRBV7-8 and TRBJ2-1, with TRBD2 identical over 11 bases. The CDR3 is made up of 15 amino acids. The V gene end was trimmed by 6 bases and the J gene end by 2 bases; junction bases not matched to a gene: 3. Germline loops: CDR1 SGHVS, CDR2 FQNEAQ. The chain's CDR3 is CASSYSGGAYNEQFF. CDR3 bases: TGTGCCAGCAGTTATAGCGGGGGGGCCTACAATGAGCAGTTCTTC. Based on the CDR3 plus reference TRBV7-8 and TRBJ2-1, the full variable domain is GAGVSQSPRYKVAKRGQDVALRCDPISGHVSLFWYQQALGQGPEFLTYFQNEAQLDKSGLPSDRFFAERPEGSVSTLKIQRTQQEDSAVYLCASSYSGGAYNEQFFGPGTRLTVL.

The rearrangement joins TRBV18 to TRBJ1-1; D not certain. The V gene lost 3 bases and the J gene lost 0 bases, with 11 bases spanning the gap. Germline-derived CDR1 and CDR2 are KGHSH and LQKENI. CDR3 length: 15 amino acids. As DNA, the CDR3 is TGTGCCAGCTCACCCATCGTCTCATTGAACACTGAAGCTTTCTTT. Translation: CASSPIVSLNTEAFF.

This clonotype has at least ten counts. The rearrangement uses TRBV7-2 and TRBJ2-1; 7 bases line up with TRBD1. CDR1 SGHTA and CDR2 FQGNSA come from the germline V gene. Unmatched junction bases numbered 9, after V lost 3 bases and J lost 13 bases. The CDR3 loop spans 13 amino acids. This CDR3 is CASSFRQGRFQFF. CDR3 nucleotides: TGTGCCAGCAGCTTCCGACAGGGACGATTTCAGTTCTTC.

The chain has TRBV6-5 and TRBJ1-3, with a weak D call TRBD1 (5 bases). Germline V gene sequence: CDR1 MNHEY, CDR2 SVGAGI. Trimming cost V 4 bases and J 0 bases, with 13 bases left between them. This CDR3 has 16 residues. The CDR3 region is CASSFNRQLSGNTIYF. The CDR3 coding sequence is TGTGCCAGCAGTTTCAATCGACAGCTCTCTGGAAACACCATATATTTT.

CDR3 DNA: TGCGCCAACCCACTACAAACCCGGGGGGTGAGGCAAGAGACCCAGTACTTC. Amino acids: CANPLQTRGVRQETQYF. V gene TRBV10-1 combines with J gene TRBJ2-5; the match to TRBD2 covers 7 bases. CDR1 and CDR2 from the germline V gene are WNHNN and SYGVQD (reference sequence). This CDR3 is built from 17 residues. V was pared by 10 bases and J by 2 bases, with 19 bases of the junction left unmatched.